A selection of T cell receptor beta chains follows, all from one sample in a study of shared clonotypes between healthy human individuals. Sequencing used immunoSEQ multiplex PCR; TCRdb keeps in-frame clones, though not all of them. The table records hundreds of thousands of clones, 95% of them present only once. Material: naive CD8+ T cells sorted from blood. These receptor sequences come from a woman in her twenties or thirties in good health. Each CDR3 is given with its conserved first and last residue. D genes are given only for firm matches. Where a row states a size, it is once, few, many or the class of an expanded clone; other rows omit it.

>TRBV19|TRBD2|.|TRBJ2-3
CASSMGREDTDTQYF
TGTGCCAGTAGTATGGGGCGGGAGGACACAGATACGCAGTATTTT
>TRBV4-1|TRBD1|.|TRBJ2-1
CASSDRGGDEQFF
TGCGCCAGCAGCGACAGGGGAGGCGATGAGCAGTTCTTC
>TRBV28|.|.|TRBJ1-2
CASSSGADYGYTF
TGTGCCAGCAGTTCAGGGGCGGACTATGGCTACACCTTC
>TRBV10-1|.|.|TRBJ2-7
CASSESRGGPTDEQYF
TGCGCCAGCAGTGAGTCGAGGGGCGGCCCGACGGACGAGCAGTACTTC
>TRBV5-1|TRBD2|.|TRBJ2-7
CASRFGLAFSYEQYF
TGCGCCAGCAGATTCGGACTAGCGTTCTCCTACGAGCAGTACTTC
>TRBV27|TRBD2|.|TRBJ2-7
CASSFSSGSSKQYF
TGTGCCAGCAGTTTTTCTAGCGGGAGTAGCAAGCAGTACTTC
>TRBV29-1|.|.|TRBJ1-1
CRVGGHPFSGTEAFF
TGCAGAGTAGGAGGACACCCTTTCTCCGGCACTGAAGCTTTCTTT
>TRBV19|.|.|TRBJ1-1
CASSLAGFTEAFF
TGTGCCAGTAGTTTGGCGGGATTCACTGAAGCTTTCTTT
>TRBV7-9|.|.|TRBJ2-5
CASSPYAQETQYF
TGTGCCAGCAGCCCCTATGCCCAAGAGACCCAGTACTTC
>TRBV5-4|.|.|TRBJ1-4
CASSPRANEKLFF
TGTGCCAGCAGCCCCAGGGCTAATGAAAAACTGTTTTTT
>TRBV5-1|.|.|TRBJ2-7
CASSDRDIYEQYF
TGCGCCAGCAGCGACCGGGACATCTACGAGCAGTACTTC
>TRBV2|.|.|TRBJ1-1
CASRAYREGDTEAFF
TGTGCCAGCAGAGCCTACAGGGAAGGGGACACTGAAGCTTTCTTT
>TRBV18|TRBD1|.|TRBJ2-7
CASSPRDREYEQYF
TGTGCCAGCTCACCACGGGACAGGGAGTACGAGCAGTACTTC
>TRBV2|.|once|TRBJ2-7
CASRLGTSSSYEQYF
TGTGCCAGCAGGCTAGGGACTTCGAGCTCCTACGAGCAGTACTTC
>TRBV28|.|.|TRBJ2-2
CASRREVYTGELFF
TGTGCCAGCAGAAGGGAGGTTTACACCGGGGAGCTGTTTTTT
>TRBV28|.|.|TRBJ2-7
CASRERQSSYEQYF
TGTGCCAGCAGGGAGCGTCAGAGCTCCTACGAGCAGTACTTC
>TRBV13|TRBD2|.|TRBJ2-7
CASSLPSGRANEQYF
TGTGCCAGCAGCCTCCCTAGCGGGAGGGCCAACGAGCAGTACTTC
>TRBV27|.|.|TRBJ2-7
CASSPAGPFYEQYF
TGTGCCAGCAGTCCCGCGGGTCCGTTCTACGAGCAGTACTTC
>TRBV29-1|TRBD2|.|TRBJ2-1
CSVVGLAGEYNEQFF
TGCAGCGTTGTGGGACTAGCGGGGGAATACAATGAGCAGTTCTTC
>TRBV28|.|.|TRBJ1-3
CASSRDLAYSVSGNTIYF
TGTGCCAGCAGCCGGGATCTAGCTTACAGCGTCTCTGGAAACACCATATATTTT
>TRBV28|TRBD1|.|TRBJ1-5
CASNNPRDRGLQPQHF
TGTGCCAGCAACAACCCCCGGGACAGGGGGCTTCAGCCCCAGCATTTT
>TRBV11-2|.|.|TRBJ2-1
CASSLYGGADNEQFF
TGTGCCAGCAGCTTATATGGGGGCGCAGACAATGAGCAGTTCTTC
>TRBV29-1|.|.|TRBJ2-7
CSVEYTGIPYEQYF
TGCAGCGTTGAGTATACAGGAATCCCCTACGAGCAGTACTTC
>TRBV28|.|once|TRBJ1-1
CASSLTLGAMNTEAFF
TGTGCCAGCAGTTTAACCCTTGGGGCCATGAACACTGAAGCTTTCTTT
>TRBV28|.|.|TRBJ2-7
CASKEVGGTYEQYF
TGTGCCAGCAAGGAGGTTGGGGGGACCTACGAGCAGTACTTC
>TRBV7-9|.|.|TRBJ2-2
CASSLVSTGELFF
TGTGCCAGCAGCTTGGTCTCCACCGGGGAGCTGTTTTTT
>TRBV7-2|TRBD2|.|TRBJ2-7
CASSLPLSGGPYEQYF
TGTGCCAGCAGCCTCCCCCTATCGGGAGGGCCGTACGAGCAGTACTTC
>TRBV2|.|.|TRBJ2-3
CASSTTDTQYF
TGTGCCAGCAGTACTACAGATACGCAGTATTTT
>TRBV29-1|TRBD1|.|TRBJ1-4
CSARDSYNEKLFF
TGCAGCGCTAGGGACAGCTATAATGAAAAACTGTTTTTT
>TRBV27|TRBD2|.|TRBJ2-1
CASSPGTSGRNEQFF
TGTGCCAGCAGCCCCGGGACTAGCGGGAGAAATGAGCAGTTCTTC
>TRBV27|TRBD2|.|TRBJ2-1
CASSSGLAIYEQFF
TGTGCCAGCAGTTCGGGACTAGCGATATATGAGCAGTTCTTC
>TRBV5-1|.|few|TRBJ2-7
CASSLEAGAGDEQYF
TGCGCCAGCAGCTTGGAAGCAGGAGCCGGGGACGAGCAGTACTTC
>TRBV28|.|.|TRBJ2-2
CASLRDSITGELFF
TGTGCCAGCCTCAGGGACTCGATCACCGGGGAGCTGTTTTTT
>TRBV5-6|TRBD2|.|TRBJ2-1
CASSLEASGRLNEQFF
TGTGCCAGCAGCTTGGAGGCTAGCGGGCGGCTTAATGAGCAGTTCTTC
>TRBV18|.|.|TRBJ2-7
CASSPEQGVYEQYF
TGTGCCAGCTCACCCGAGCAAGGGGTTTACGAGCAGTACTTC
>TRBV6-1|TRBD2|.|TRBJ2-3
CASSEAAASAVAGVDTQYF
TGTGCCAGCAGTGAAGCGGCCGCCTCAGCAGTGGCGGGAGTCGATACGCAGTATTTT
>TRBV29-1|.|.|TRBJ2-7
CSVEDGTYEQYF
TGCAGCGTTGAAGACGGGACCTACGAGCAGTACTTC
>TRBV10-3|TRBD1|.|TRBJ2-3
CAISDFEVVGTARADTQYF
TGTGCCATCAGTGACTTCGAGGTGGTCGGGACAGCGCGCGCAGATACGCAGTATTTT
>TRBV19|TRBD1|once|TRBJ2-7
CASSTPQGAYEQYF
TGTGCCAGTAGTACACCACAGGGGGCCTACGAGCAGTACTTC
>TRBV4-2|.|.|TRBJ2-7
CASAGVGSFYEQYF
TGTGCCAGCGCCGGCGTGGGCTCCTTCTACGAGCAGTACTTC
>TRBV5-4|TRBD2|.|TRBJ2-3
CASSWGLAGVRDTQYF
TGTGCCAGCAGCTGGGGACTAGCGGGAGTTAGGGATACGCAGTATTTT
>TRBV9|.|.|TRBJ1-6
CASSVDGGLGSPLHF
TGTGCCAGCAGCGTAGATGGGGGACTTGGTTCACCCCTCCACTTT
>TRBV5-4|.|few|TRBJ2-1
CASSRDSEQFF
TGTGCCAGCAGCCGGGACTCCGAGCAGTTCTTC
>TRBV14|TRBD1|.|TRBJ1-5
CASSQDPGGNGQPQHF
TGTGCCAGCAGCCAAGATCCAGGGGGGAACGGTCAGCCCCAGCATTTT
>TRBV19|.|.|TRBJ1-1
CASSLGTATEAFF
TGTGCCAGTAGTTTGGGTACCGCCACTGAAGCTTTCTTT
>TRBV6-5|.|.|TRBJ2-3
CASSGGTESTDTQYF
TGTGCCAGCAGTGGAGGGACCGAATCCACAGATACGCAGTATTTT
>TRBV19|.|.|TRBJ2-1
CASSILGPVPNEQFF
TGTGCCAGTAGTATCTTGGGTCCCGTACCCAATGAGCAGTTCTTC
>TRBV2|TRBD2|.|TRBJ2-3
CASSGVAGDPTDTQYF
TGTGCCAGCAGTGGGGTGGCGGGAGATCCGACAGATACGCAGTATTTT
>TRBV5-4|.|.|TRBJ1-2
CASSLDVGGYTF
TGTGCCAGCAGCCTGGATGTCGGTGGCTACACCTTC
>TRBV27|TRBD2|.|TRBJ2-3
CASSLSGLAGGPDTQYF
TGTGCCAGCAGTTTATCGGGACTAGCGGGAGGACCAGATACGCAGTATTTT
>TRBV5-4|.|.|TRBJ2-1
CASSLVPRDEQFF
TGTGCCAGCAGCTTGGTCCCGAGGGATGAGCAGTTCTTC
>TRBV6-5|TRBD2|.|TRBJ2-5
CASSRTTSLEETQYF
TGTGCCAGCAGTCGCACGACTAGCCTAGAAGAGACCCAGTACTTC